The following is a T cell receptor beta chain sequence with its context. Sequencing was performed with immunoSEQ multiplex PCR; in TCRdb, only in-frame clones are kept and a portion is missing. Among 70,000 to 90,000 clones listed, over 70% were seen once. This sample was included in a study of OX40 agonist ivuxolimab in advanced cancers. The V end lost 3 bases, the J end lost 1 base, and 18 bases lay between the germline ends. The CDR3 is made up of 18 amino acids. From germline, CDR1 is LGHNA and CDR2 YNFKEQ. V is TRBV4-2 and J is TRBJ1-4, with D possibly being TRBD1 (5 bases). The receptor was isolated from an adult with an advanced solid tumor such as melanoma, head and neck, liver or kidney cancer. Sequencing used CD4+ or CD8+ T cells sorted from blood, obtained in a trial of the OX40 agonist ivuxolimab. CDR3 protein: CASSQGDDTMLTNEKLFF. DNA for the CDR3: TGTGCCAGCAGCCAGGGGGACGATACAATGCTAACTAATGAAAAACTGTTTTTT.